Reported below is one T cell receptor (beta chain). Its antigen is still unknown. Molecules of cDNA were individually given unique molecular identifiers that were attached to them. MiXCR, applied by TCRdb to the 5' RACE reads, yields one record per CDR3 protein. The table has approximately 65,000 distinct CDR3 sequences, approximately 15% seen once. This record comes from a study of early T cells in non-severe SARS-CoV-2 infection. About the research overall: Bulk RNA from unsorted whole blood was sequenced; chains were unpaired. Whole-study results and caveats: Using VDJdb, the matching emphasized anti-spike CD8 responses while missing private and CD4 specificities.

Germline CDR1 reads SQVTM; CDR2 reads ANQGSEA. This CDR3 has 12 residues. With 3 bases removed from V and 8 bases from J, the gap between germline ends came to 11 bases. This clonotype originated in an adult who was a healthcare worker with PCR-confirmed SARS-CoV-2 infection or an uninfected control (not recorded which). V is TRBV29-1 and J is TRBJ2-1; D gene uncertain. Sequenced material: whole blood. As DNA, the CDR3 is TGCAGCGTTGACGGCGGAGTTGATGAGCAGTTCTTC. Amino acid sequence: CSVDGGVDEQFF.